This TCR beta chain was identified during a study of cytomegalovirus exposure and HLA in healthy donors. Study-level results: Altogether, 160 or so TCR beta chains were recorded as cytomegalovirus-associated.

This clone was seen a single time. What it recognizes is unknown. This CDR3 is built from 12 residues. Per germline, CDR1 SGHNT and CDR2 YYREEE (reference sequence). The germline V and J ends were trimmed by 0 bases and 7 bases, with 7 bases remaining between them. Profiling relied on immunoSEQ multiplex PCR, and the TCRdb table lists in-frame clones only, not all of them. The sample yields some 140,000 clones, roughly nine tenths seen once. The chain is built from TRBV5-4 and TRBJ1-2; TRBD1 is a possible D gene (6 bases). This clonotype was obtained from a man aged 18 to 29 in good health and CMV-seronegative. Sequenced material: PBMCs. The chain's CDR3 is CASSLDRVGYTF. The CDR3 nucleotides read TGTGCCAGCAGCTTGGACAGGGTTGGCTACACCTTC.